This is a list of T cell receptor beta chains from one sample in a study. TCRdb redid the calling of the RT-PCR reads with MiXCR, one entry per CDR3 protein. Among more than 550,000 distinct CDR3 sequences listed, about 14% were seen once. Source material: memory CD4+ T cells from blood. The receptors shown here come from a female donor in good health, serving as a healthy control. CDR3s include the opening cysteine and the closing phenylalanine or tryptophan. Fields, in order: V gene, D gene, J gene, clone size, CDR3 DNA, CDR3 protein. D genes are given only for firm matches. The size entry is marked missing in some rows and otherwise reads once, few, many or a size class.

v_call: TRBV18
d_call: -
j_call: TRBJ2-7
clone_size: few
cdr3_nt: TGTGCCAGCTCACCGCTACTCTCAGGCGGCGACGAGCAGTACTTC
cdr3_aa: CASSPLLSGGDEQYF

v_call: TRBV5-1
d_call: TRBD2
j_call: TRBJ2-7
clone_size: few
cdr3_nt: TGCGCCAGCAGCTCCCTGGGACTAGCGGGGGCGTACGAGCAGTACTTC
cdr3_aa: CASSSLGLAGAYEQYF

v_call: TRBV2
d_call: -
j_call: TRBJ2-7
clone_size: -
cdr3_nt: TGTGCCAGCAGGCCGGAGGACCCCGAGCAGTACTTC
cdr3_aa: CASRPEDPEQYF

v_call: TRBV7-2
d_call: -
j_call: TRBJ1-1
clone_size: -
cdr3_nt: TGTGCCAGCAGCTTAGCGGCACGGACAAACACTGAAGCTTTCTTT
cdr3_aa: CASSLAARTNTEAFF

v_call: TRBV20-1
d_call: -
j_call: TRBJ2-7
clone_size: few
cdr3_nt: TGCAGTGCTAGAGCTGGACAGAGCTCCTACGAGCAGTACTTC
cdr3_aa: CSARAGQSSYEQYF

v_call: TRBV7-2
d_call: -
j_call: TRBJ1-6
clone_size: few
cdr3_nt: TGTGCCAGCAGCTTAGAAGAGAGTTCACCCCTCCACTTT
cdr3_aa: CASSLEESSPLHF

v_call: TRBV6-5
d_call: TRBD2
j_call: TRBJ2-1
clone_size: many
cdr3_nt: TGTGCCAGCAGTGGAATACTAGCGGGGCTCCAGTTCTTC
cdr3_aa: CASSGILAGLQFF

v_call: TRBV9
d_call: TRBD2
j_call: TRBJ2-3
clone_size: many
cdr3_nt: TGTGCCAGCAGCCTTGGACTAGCGGGAGAGTTGGATACGCAGTATTTT
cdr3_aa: CASSLGLAGELDTQYF

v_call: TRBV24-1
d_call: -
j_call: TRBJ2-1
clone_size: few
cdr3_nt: TGTGCCACCAGTGAGATGGTAGTCAAGGGGAAGCATGAGCAGTTCTTC
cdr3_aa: CATSEMVVKGKHEQFF

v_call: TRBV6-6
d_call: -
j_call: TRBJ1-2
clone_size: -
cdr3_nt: TGTGCCAGCAGCCAGCAGGGAGGGCCTAACTATGGCTACACCTTC
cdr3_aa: CASSQQGGPNYGYTF

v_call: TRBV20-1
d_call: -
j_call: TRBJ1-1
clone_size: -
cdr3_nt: TGCAGTGCTAGTCCAGGTTTTAGCTTGAACACTGAAGCTTTCTTT
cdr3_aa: CSASPGFSLNTEAFF

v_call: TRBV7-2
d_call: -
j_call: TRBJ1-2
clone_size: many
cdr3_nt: TGTGCCAGCAGCTTTACAGGGCTCGGCTATGGCTACACCTTC
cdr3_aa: CASSFTGLGYGYTF

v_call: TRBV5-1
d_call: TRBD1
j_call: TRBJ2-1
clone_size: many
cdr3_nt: TGCGCCAGCAGCTGGACAGGGCCCTACAATGAGCAGTTCTTC
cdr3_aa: CASSWTGPYNEQFF

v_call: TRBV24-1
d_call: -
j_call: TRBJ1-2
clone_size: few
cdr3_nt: TGTGCCACCAGTGATCCGAGGATCTACGGCTACACCTTC
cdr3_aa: CATSDPRIYGYTF

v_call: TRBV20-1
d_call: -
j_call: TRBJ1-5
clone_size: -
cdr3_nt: TGCAGTGCTAGAGAAGGCCAGTCTAGCAATCAGCCCCAGCATTTT
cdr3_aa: CSAREGQSSNQPQHF

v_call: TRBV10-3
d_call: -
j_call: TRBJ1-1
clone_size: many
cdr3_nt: TGTGCCATCAGTGACACGTTCGGTGAAGCTTTCTTT
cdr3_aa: CAISDTFGEAFF

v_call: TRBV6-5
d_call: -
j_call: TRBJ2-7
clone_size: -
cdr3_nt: TGTGCCAGCAGTTACTCAAACATGGCCTACGAGCAGTACTTC
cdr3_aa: CASSYSNMAYEQYF

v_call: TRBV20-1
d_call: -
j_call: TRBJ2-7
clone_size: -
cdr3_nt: TGCAGTGTTTTAGCTCCGGGACGGAGCTACGAGCAGTACTTC
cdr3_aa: CSVLAPGRSYEQYF

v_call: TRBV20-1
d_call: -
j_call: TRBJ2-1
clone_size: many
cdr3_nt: TGCAGTGCCGACCGTCTCCAGGCAAAGCAGTTCTTC
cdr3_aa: CSADRLQAKQFF

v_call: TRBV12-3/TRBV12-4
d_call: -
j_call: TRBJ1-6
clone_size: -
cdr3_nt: TGTGCCAGCAGTCAAGAGCCCGATTATAATTCACCCCTCCACTTT
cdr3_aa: CASSQEPDYNSPLHF